This passage covers 30 T cell receptor beta chains from one sample sequenced in a study. From the 5' RACE reads, TCRdb called clonotypes with MiXCR, one entry per CDR3 protein. The sample lists some 57,000 distinct CDR3 sequences, approximately 17% occurring once. Sequenced sample: naive CD4+ T cells sorted from blood. Stated subset: naive CD4+ T cells, CD4+CD45RA+CD25-. The receptors derive from a female donor with breast cancer.

By sample share, this clonotype is medium-sized. V gene TRBV6-5 combines with J gene TRBJ1-2; D is possibly TRBD1 (6 bases). Germline V gives CDR1 MNHEY, CDR2 SVGAGI. V lost 6 bases to trimming and J lost 2 bases, with 19 bases between them. This CDR3 has 16 amino acids. The CDR3 loop reads CASRSSSGTPNYGYTF. The DNA for the CDR3 is TGTGCCAGCAGATCTTCCTCCGGGACACCGAACTATGGCTACACCTTC.

Concerning this clonotype: The CDR3 does not end in the conserved phenylalanine or tryptophan, so this is likely a read error. The V gene is TRBV5-1, the J gene TRBJ1-5; D unresolved. This CDR3 is 13 amino acids long. Germline V gives CDR1 SGHRS, CDR2 YFSETQ. With 0 bases removed from V and 4 bases from J, the gap between germline ends came to 5 bases. CDR3: CASSLELNQPQHL. The DNA for the CDR3 is TGCGCCAGCAGCTTGGAATTGAATCAGCCCCAGCATTTG.

The sample holds many counts of this clonotype. J is TRBJ2-1 and V is TRBV3-1; a possible D gene is TRBD2 (5 bases). The V and J ends lost 1 base and 7 bases respectively, with 8 bases between them. This CDR3 spans 13 amino acids. Germline V gene sequence: CDR1 LGHDT, CDR2 YNNKEL (reference sequence). The CDR3 bases are TGTGCCAGCAGCCAAGCGCGGAGGAATGAGCAGTTCTTC. This sequence encodes CASSQARRNEQFF.

This clonotype was found many times. The rearrangement joins TRBV4-2 to TRBJ1-1; TRBD1 agrees at 9 bases. The germline V gene has CDR1 LGHNA and CDR2 YNFKEQ. CDR3 length: 16 residues. Losses at the gene ends were 3 bases for V and 7 bases for J; bases not matched to a gene: 12. As DNA, the CDR3 is TGTGCCAGCAGCCACGATAAGCCGGGACAGGGATTTGAAGCTTTCTTT. Protein sequence: CASSHDKPGQGFEAFF.

This clonotype showed up just a few times. The chain recombines TRBV7-9 with TRBJ2-3; a possible D gene is TRBD1 (5 bases). Trimming removed 7 bases at V and 0 bases at J, with 11 bases between. The germline CDR1 and CDR2 sequences are SEHNR and FQNEAQ (reference sequence). The CDR3 length is 14 residues. The CDR3 reads CASTQGTSTDTQYF. DNA for the CDR3: TGTGCCAGCACCCAGGGAACTAGCACAGATACGCAGTATTTT.

The rearrangement links TRBV9 to TRBJ2-7; TRBD1 might be the D (5 bases). This CDR3 has 13 amino acids. The germline gives CDR1 SGDLS, CDR2 YYNGEE. The V and J ends lost 2 bases and 0 bases respectively, with 6 bases between them. The CDR3 reads CASSVDISYEQYF. CDR3 sequence (DNA): TGTGCCAGCAGCGTGGACATCTCCTACGAGCAGTACTTC.

This clonotype was counted ten times or more. This chain links TRBV4-3 with TRBJ1-1; D remains ambiguous. Germline assignment: CDR1 LGHNA and CDR2 YSLEER. Trimming pared 0 bases from V and 0 bases from J, leaving 11 bases between. This CDR3 comprises 16 residues. CDR3 in DNA: TGCGCCAGCAGCCAAGAATGGAGGAGGGTGAACACTGAAGCTTTCTTT. It is translated as CASSQEWRRVNTEAFF.

This clonotype was detected ten times or more. CDR3 amino acids: CASSYAAGGDEQFF. The CDR3 nucleotides read TGTGCCAGCAGTTACGCAGCGGGAGGTGATGAGCAGTTCTTC. The chain recombines TRBV6-2 or TRBV6-3 with TRBJ2-1; 9 bases fit TRBD2. Germline V gene sequence: CDR1 MNHEY, CDR2 SVGEGT. V shed 2 bases, J shed 8 bases, and the junction held 4 bases outside the gene matches. This CDR3 comprises 14 residues.

This clonotype was seen ten or more times. CDR3 nucleotide sequence: TGCGCCAGCAGCTTGGCGGCCACCCGGAACACTGAAGCTTTCTTT. Translated: CASSLAATRNTEAFF. The V gene is TRBV5-1, the J gene TRBJ1-1; D unclear. Trimming pared 0 bases from V and 1 base from J, leaving 10 bases between. Germline CDR1 SGHRS, CDR2 YFSETQ. This CDR3 region has 15 residues.

This clonotype was detected only a few times. This chain links TRBV24-1 with TRBJ2-7; 8 positions agree with TRBD2. Trimming removed 4 bases from V and 4 bases from J; junction bases left unmatched: 11. CDR1 and CDR2 (germline): KGHDR, SFDVKD. The CDR3 has 16 residues. CDR3 in amino acids: CATSDLWTGGGYEQYF. CDR3 sequence (DNA): TGTGCCACCAGTGACCTTTGGACGGGCGGGGGGTACGAGCAGTACTTC.

With respect to this clonotype: A single base separates this from a much larger clone, so it may be a read error. Given the absence of the conserved phenylalanine or tryptophan at the CDR3 end, a read error is likely. The CDR3, as DNA: TGCGCCAGCAGCTTGGGACAGCCGGGAGAGACCCAGTACTGC. Translation gives CASSLGQPGETQYC. The V gene is TRBV5-1, the J gene TRBJ2-5, with TRBD1 as a possible D gene (5 bases). This CDR3 has 14 amino acids. Germline V gives CDR1 SGHRS, CDR2 YFSETQ. V lost 0 bases to trimming and J lost 4 bases, with 10 bases between them.

The V gene is TRBV2, the J gene TRBJ2-7, with D unresolved. Deletions cut 8 bases from V and 0 bases from J, with 11 bases between. Germline CDR1 is SNHLY and CDR2 is FYNNEI. The CDR3 runs 13 residues. As DNA, the CDR3 is TGTGCCAGCGGAAACGTTCCCTCCTACGAGCAGTACTTC. This sequence encodes CASGNVPSYEQYF.

The V call is TRBV28, the J call TRBJ2-5; 14 nucleotides align to TRBD2. Trimming cost V 4 bases and J 2 bases; bases outside gene matches: 9. CDR3 length: 18 residues. Germline-derived CDR1 and CDR2 are MDHEN and SYDVKM. Here the CDR3 reads CASSSRLAGGPGQETQYF. For the CDR3, the DNA is TGTGCCAGCAGTTCGCGACTAGCGGGAGGGCCCGGTCAAGAGACCCAGTACTTC.

This clonotype was detected a few times. The CDR3 sequence is CASSLRTGITYEQYF. The CDR3, as DNA: TGTGCCAGCAGCCTCAGGACAGGAATAACCTACGAGCAGTACTTC. This chain uses TRBV7-6 with TRBJ2-7; 7 bases line up with TRBD1. Germline-derived CDR1 and CDR2 are SGHVS and FNYEAQ. Unmatched junction bases numbered 9, after V lost 5 bases and J lost 2 bases. The CDR3 is 15 amino acids.

This chain connects TRBV15 to TRBJ2-2; no reliable D call. The CDR3 consists of 15 residues. Germline V gene sequence: CDR1 LNHNV, CDR2 YYDKDF (reference sequence). Trimming removed 3 bases at V and 6 bases at J, with 14 bases between. The CDR3 sequence: CATSRDALPAGELFF. As DNA, the CDR3 is TGTGCCACCAGCAGGGACGCTCTCCCGGCCGGGGAGCTGTTTTTT.

The chain is built from TRBV9 and TRBJ2-7, with D perhaps matching TRBD1 (6 bases). The CDR3 sequence is 14 residues long. CDR1 and CDR2 from the germline V gene are SGDLS and YYNGEE. With 3 bases removed from V and 4 bases from J, the gap between germline ends came to 14 bases. The DNA for the CDR3 is TGTGCCAGCAGCGACAGGGTCGACGGGTACGAGCAGTACTTC. Translation: CASSDRVDGYEQYF. Full variable domain (rest looked up from reference TRBV9 and TRBJ2-7): DSGVTQTPKHLITATGQRVTLRCSPRSGDLSVYWYQQSLDQGLQFLIQYYNGEERAKGNILERFSAQQFPDLHSELNLSSLELGDSALYFCASSDRVDGYEQYFGPGTRLTVT.

This chain connects TRBV5-1 to TRBJ1-2; possible D gene TRBD1, 5 bases. The CDR3 loop spans 14 amino acids. Germline CDR1 SGHRS, CDR2 YFSETQ. Trimming pared 0 bases from V and 4 bases from J, leaving 10 bases between. The CDR3, as DNA: TGCGCCAGCAGCTTGGGTCGTGGGGGCTATGGCTACACCTTC. As protein: CASSLGRGGYGYTF.

The chain couples TRBV5-1 to TRBJ2-1, with D possibly being TRBD2 (6 bases). Trimming shortened V by 0 bases and J by 3 bases, and 10 bases separated the two germline ends. Germline V gene sequence: CDR1 SGHRS, CDR2 YFSETQ. CDR3 length equals 15 residues. This CDR3 is CASSLEVADYNEQFF. CDR3 DNA: TGCGCCAGCAGCTTGGAGGTAGCGGACTACAATGAGCAGTTCTTC.

This clonotype was recorded a few times. This chain uses TRBV5-1 with TRBJ1-1; the D is unclear. Trimming took off 4 bases at V and 0 bases at J, with 10 bases between the two ends. CDR1 and CDR2 from the germline V gene are SGHRS and YFSETQ. The CDR3 sequence is 14 residues long. The chain's CDR3 is CASSNGGLNTEAFF. CDR3 in DNA: TGCGCCAGCAGCAACGGTGGGTTGAACACTGAAGCTTTCTTT.

The chain joins TRBV6-5 to TRBJ1-6; TRBD1 might be the D (6 bases). The CDR3 spans 15 residues. V was shortened by 6 bases and J by 5 bases, with 14 bases between the two germline ends. Looked up from germline, CDR1 is MNHEY and CDR2 is SVGAGI. Written as DNA, the CDR3 is TGTGCCAGCAGAGCCCGACAGGCAGATAATTCACCCCTCCACTTT. Protein sequence: CASRARQADNSPLHF.

V is TRBV7-9 and J is TRBJ2-2; no clear D. Germline CDR1 is SEHNR and CDR2 is FQNEAQ (reference sequence). The CDR3 has 13 residues. V lost 5 bases, J lost 3 bases, and 7 bases lay in between. The CDR3 DNA reads as TGTGCCAGCAGCCCACCCGACACCGGGGAGCTGTTTTTT. Its protein product is CASSPPDTGELFF.

This clonotype was counted between two and nine times. V gene TRBV5-1 combines with J gene TRBJ2-1; D is tentatively TRBD1 or TRBD2 (5 bases each). CDR3 length: 12 residues. V was pared by 2 bases and J by 10 bases, with 10 bases between. The germline gives CDR1 SGHRS, CDR2 YFSETQ. DNA of the CDR3: TGCGCCAGCAGCTTCGACGGGACGGAGCAGTTCTTC. Translated, it gives CASSFDGTEQFF.

In regard to this clonotype: Just one base apart from a much larger clone, this may be a read error. V gene TRBV20-1 combines with J gene TRBJ2-3; 8 nucleotides line up with TRBD2. Germline trimming cut 3 bases from V and 2 bases from J; bases unmatched to any gene: 13. The CDR3 consists of 17 residues. The germline V gene encodes CDR1 DFQATT and CDR2 SNEGSKA (reference sequence). Here the CDR3 DNA reads TGCAGTGCTAGGGGGTCGGGAGCGGGAGCTAACACAGATACGCAGTATTTT. Protein sequence: CSARGSGAGANTDTQYF.

V gene TRBV20-1 combines with J gene TRBJ2-2; a weak D match, TRBD1 (6 bases). Germline V CDR1 and CDR2: DFQATT, SNEGSKA (reference sequence). Trimming cost V 3 bases and J 6 bases, with 17 bases left between them. The CDR3 spans 15 residues. CDR3 sequence reads: CSASGPGEFAGELFF. CDR3 in DNA: TGCAGTGCTAGTGGGCCAGGGGAATTCGCCGGGGAGCTGTTTTTT.

In the case of this clonotype: The final CDR3 position lacks the conserved phenylalanine or tryptophan, pointing to a likely read error. This chain uses TRBV12-3 or TRBV12-4 with TRBJ2-4, with 7 bases identical to TRBD1. Trimming removed 3 bases from V and 8 bases from J; junction bases left unmatched: 4. This CDR3 contains 13 residues. The CDR3 loop reads CASSFDRDDIQYL. Written as DNA, the CDR3 is TGTGCCAGCAGTTTCGACAGGGATGACATTCAGTACCTC.

The CDR3 region has the DNA TGTGCCAGCAGTTACGGGGCGGGAGGACACAATGAGCAGTTCTTC. This codes for CASSYGAGGHNEQFF. The chain employs TRBV6-2 or TRBV6-3 and TRBJ2-1; TRBD2 matches 8 bases. V shed 2 bases, J shed 5 bases, and the junction held 5 bases outside the gene matches. Germline V gene sequence: CDR1 MNHEY, CDR2 SVGEGT. This CDR3 spans 15 amino acids.

This clonotype was seen only a few times. This rearrangement joins TRBV7-6 to TRBJ2-7; D may be TRBD1 or TRBD2 (5 bases each). Germline V CDR1 and CDR2: SGHVS, FNYEAQ. The V end lost 6 bases, the J end lost 2 bases, and 14 bases lay between the germline ends. The CDR3 extends over 14 amino acids. In DNA form, the CDR3 reads TGTGCCAGCAGTTCTACTCAGGGACCCTACGAGCAGTACTTC. Amino acids: CASSSTQGPYEQYF.

This clonotype has at least ten counts. V is TRBV5-1 and J is TRBJ1-6; D uncertain. Trimming took off 4 bases at V and 5 bases at J, with 10 bases between the two ends. The CDR3 is made up of 14 amino acids. Germline lookup yields CDR1 SGHRS and CDR2 YFSETQ. The CDR3 loop is CASSPEVDNSPLHF. CDR3 DNA: TGCGCCAGCAGCCCGGAGGTAGATAATTCACCCCTCCACTTT. The entire variable domain, with the rest obtained from reference TRBV5-1 and TRBJ1-6, is as follows: KAGVTQTPRYLIKTRGQQVTLSCSPISGHRSVSWYQQTPGQGLQFLFEYFSETQRNKGNFPGRFSGRQFSNSRSEMNVSTLELGDSALYLCASSPEVDNSPLHFGNGTRLTVT.

The chain combines TRBV7-8 with TRBJ2-1, with 9 positions matching TRBD2. The V segment lost 1 base and the J segment 4 bases; nucleotides outside the gene matches: 2. CDR1 is SGHVS, CDR2 FQNEAQ, per germline. The CDR3 length is 15 residues. Here the CDR3 reads CASSLGGRGYNEQFF. CDR3 bases: TGTGCCAGCAGCTTAGGCGGGAGGGGGTACAATGAGCAGTTCTTC.

Details on this clonotype: Given a much more abundant clone one base away, this may be a read error. The J gene is TRBJ2-2, the V gene TRBV5-1, with 8 positions matching TRBD2. The CDR3 totals 16 residues. Germline CDR1 is SGHRS and CDR2 is YFSETQ. Trimming took 4 bases from V and 6 from J; bases not matched to a gene: 11. In nucleotides, the CDR3 is TGCGCCAGCAGCGTGAGACTAGCGAGAACTCCCGGGGAGCTGTTTTTT. Translated, it gives CASSVRLARTPGELFF. Variable domain in full (rest from reference TRBV5-1 and TRBJ2-2): KAGVTQTPRYLIKTRGQQVTLSCSPISGHRSVSWYQQTPGQGLQFLFEYFSETQRNKGNFPGRFSGRQFSNSRSEMNVSTLELGDSALYLCASSVRLARTPGELFFGEGSRLTVL.